A single sample gave rise to the 14 T cell receptor beta chains below, sequenced in a study of T cell changes during pregnancy in multiple sclerosis (dated by TCRdb to about 2019). Receptor amplification or capture employed the immunoSEQ multiplex PCR assay. The immuneACCESS repertoire file appears here via TCRdb, limited to in-frame rearrangements. These files lack a portion of the clones; in checked studies, under half of the deficit traces to unresolved V genes, and the cause of the others is not known. For this sample there are about 130,000 clones; roughly 95% appear just once. The biggest ten clones account for more than 0.4% of the sample. The sample was peripheral blood, taken after pregnancy. The receptors stem from a female donor with multiple sclerosis, enrolled in a pregnancy study.

The chain joins TRBV15 to TRBJ2-7, with 7 nucleotides matching TRBD2. CDR3 length: 12 residues. CDR1 LNHNV and CDR2 YYDKDF come from the germline V gene (reference sequence). The trim removed 9 bases at V and 2 bases at J, leaving 4 bases unmatched. CDR3 coding DNA: TGTGCCACGGGGGAGGGGACCTACGAGCAGTACTTC. Its protein is CATGEGTYEQYF.

This chain links TRBV27 with TRBJ1-1; D is undetermined. This CDR3 contains 13 residues. The V end was cut by 7 bases, the J end by 1 base, with 10 bases between. From germline, CDR1 is MNHEY and CDR2 SMNVEV (reference sequence). The DNA for the CDR3 is TGTGCCAGCACCTTCGCAGGGAACACTGAAGCTTTCTTT. As protein: CASTFAGNTEAFF.

The chain joins TRBV6-1 to TRBJ1-2, with D possibly TRBD1 on 6 matching bases. The CDR3 covers 15 residues. Germline V gives CDR1 MNHNS, CDR2 SASEGT. Trimming cost V 7 bases and J 4 bases, with 19 bases left between them. Written as DNA, the CDR3 is TGTGCCAGCACCGGGGGGCGAAGTCTAGGCTATGGCTACACCTTC. This encodes CASTGGRSLGYGYTF.

This clone was seen only once. The gene calls are TRBV5-1 and TRBJ2-3; TRBD2 agrees at 10 bases. CDR3 length equals 15 residues. Losses at the gene ends were 2 bases for V and 2 bases for J; bases not matched to a gene: 2. The germline V gene encodes CDR1 SGHRS and CDR2 YFSETQ. The chain's CDR3 is CASSLAGGLTDTQYF. The CDR3 DNA follows: TGCGCCAGCAGCTTAGCGGGAGGGCTCACAGATACGCAGTATTTT.

This chain uses TRBV5-4 with TRBJ2-7; TRBD1 agrees at 9 bases. V lost 4 bases and J lost 4; bases outside the gene matches: 6. Germline V lookup: CDR1 SGHNT, CDR2 YYREEE (reference sequence). This CDR3 has 14 amino acids. CDR3 region: CASSDGQGRYEQYF. The CDR3 region has the DNA TGTGCCAGCAGCGACGGACAGGGGCGGTACGAGCAGTACTTC.

The CDR3 nucleotides are TGTGCCAGCAGGGCCGGAGGGACTAACACTGAAGCTTTCTTT. As protein: CASRAGGTNTEAFF. The chain joins TRBV7-9 to TRBJ1-1, with D possibly matching TRBD1 (5 bases). V gave up 6 bases and J gave up 2 bases, with 13 bases separating them. Germline assignment: CDR1 SEHNR and CDR2 FQNEAQ (reference sequence). This CDR3 is built from 14 residues.

This chain connects TRBV5-1 to TRBJ2-1, with 9 bases lining up with TRBD2. V lost 4 bases, J lost 9 bases, and 11 bases stayed unmatched. The CDR3 spans 15 residues. Germline CDR1 SGHRS, CDR2 YFSETQ. CDR3 amino acids: CASSPEGGRAGEQFF. In DNA form, the CDR3 reads TGCGCCAGCAGCCCGGAAGGCGGGAGGGCCGGTGAGCAGTTCTTC. Looking up the rest from reference TRBV5-1 and TRBJ2-1 gives the full variable domain: KAGVTQTPRYLIKTRGQQVTLSCSPISGHRSVSWYQQTPGQGLQFLFEYFSETQRNKGNFPGRFSGRQFSNSRSEMNVSTLELGDSALYLCASSPEGGRAGEQFFGPGTRLTVL.

The rearrangement uses TRBV18 and TRBJ1-4; 7 bases align to TRBD1. Germline trimming cut 2 bases from V and 3 bases from J; bases unmatched to any gene: 6. The V gene's germline CDR1 is KGHSH and CDR2 LQKENI. This CDR3 region has 16 residues. The chain's CDR3 is CASSPSTGQPNEKLFF. In nucleotides, the CDR3 is TGTGCCAGCTCACCAAGTACGGGACAGCCTAATGAAAAACTGTTTTTT.

The chain employs TRBV5-1 and TRBJ2-1, with TRBD2 identical over 15 bases. Germline lookup yields CDR1 SGHRS and CDR2 YFSETQ. The CDR3 has 16 residues. Losses at the gene ends were 4 bases for V and 5 bases for J; bases not matched to a gene: 4. CDR3 DNA: TGCGCCAGCAGCGGGGGACTAGCGGGAGGTCACAATGAGCAGTTCTTC. The encoded protein is CASSGGLAGGHNEQFF.

The V and J genes are TRBV7-3 and TRBJ2-5, with 7 bases identical to TRBD1. The CDR3 spans 13 residues. The V and J ends lost 8 bases and 2 bases, in that order; junction bases with no gene match: 5. Germline-derived CDR1 and CDR2 are SGHTA and FQGTGA. CDR3 sequence (DNA): TGTGCCAGCGGGCCAGGGGGTCAAGAGACCCAGTACTTC. Its protein product is CASGPGGQETQYF.

This clone was counted a single time. V is TRBV13 and J is TRBJ1-1, with TRBD1 matching 9 bases. This CDR3 comprises 14 residues. J was trimmed by 7 bases and V by 6 bases; bases with no gene match: 9. The germline V gene has CDR1 PRHDT and CDR2 FYEKMQ (reference sequence). CDR3 sequence reads: CASRKQGAKSEAFF. The CDR3 DNA sequence: TGTGCCAGCAGGAAACAGGGGGCGAAGAGTGAAGCTTTCTTT.

The V call is TRBV7-2, the J call TRBJ2-4; possible D gene TRBD2, 5 bases. This CDR3 region has 16 residues. V lost 3 bases, J lost 7 bases, and 19 bases lay in between. Germline CDR1 SGHTA, CDR2 FQGNSA. In DNA, the CDR3 is TGTGCCAGCAGCTTGGGTGGAGCGAGGGTTTCCAACATTCAGTACTTC. Amino acid sequence: CASSLGGARVSNIQYF.

This chain uses TRBV6-1 with TRBJ2-1; D gene uncertain. The CDR3 has 15 residues. The V and J ends lost 2 bases and 1 base respectively, with 9 bases between them. Per the germline V gene, CDR1 is MNHNS and CDR2 is SASEGT. The CDR3 reads CASSELPASYNEQFF. The CDR3 region has the DNA TGTGCCAGCAGTGAACTCCCAGCGTCCTACAATGAGCAGTTCTTC.

The J gene is TRBJ2-7, the V gene TRBV2, with D possibly being TRBD2 (6 bases). The CDR3 consists of 13 residues. Between the trimmed V and J ends, which lost 4 bases and 0 bases, there was a span of 7 bases. Germline values: CDR1 SNHLY, CDR2 FYNNEI. The CDR3 loop is CASSGDFSYEQYF. The DNA of the CDR3 is TGTGCCAGCAGTGGGGACTTCTCCTACGAGCAGTACTTC.